The following is a T cell receptor (beta chain) sequence with its context. This clonotype came up many times. Its antigen remains unidentified. No base quality information exists; no much larger clone differs at one position. This sample is drawn from a study of regulatory T cells in long-lasting Graves disease (dated by TCRdb to about 2021). Describing the broader study: Antithyroid drugs had been taken for less than 3 months by newly diagnosed Graves' disease patients. Patients with persistent Graves' disease were compared with patients with newly diagnosed Graves' disease using TCR sequencing and RNA sequencing of peripheral blood. The study was conducted in China and was registered as a clinical trial. A total of about 33 samples underwent TCR sequencing, from about 13 patients with persistent Graves' disease and 20 or so patients with newly diagnosed Graves' disease. Overall study outcomes, separate from this receptor: The small sample size was acknowledged by the authors as a limitation that may reduce accuracy. Compared with newly diagnosed patients, persistent Graves' disease patients had lower TCR Shannon entropy and fewer highly expanded clones, which suggests clonal expansion. Preferential use of TRBV28, TRBJ1-2 and TRBJ2-5 was observed in persistent disease, whereas TRBV20-1 and TRBJ2-1 were favored in newly diagnosed disease. Sequencing and analysis were restricted to the TCR beta chain. Persistent patients shared more public clonotypes among themselves (around 2,500) than newly diagnosed patients did (about 1,000). Peripheral blood alone was examined, since thyroid tissue, which constituted the primary lesion, could not be accessed.

To prepare the library, multiplex PCR was applied. Sequencing was performed on an Illumina HiSeq 4000. CDR3 regions were amplified by Arm-PCR with iRepertoire HTBI primers to construct TCR beta libraries. PCR products were gel purified before sequencing. In the source study's methods: Gene usage analysis of CDR3 amino acid clonotypes relied on the roughly 67 TRBV and about 15 TRBJ segments identified across samples. COPE and FqMerger were used to merge filtered high-quality paired reads into contigs. BLAST was used to align contigs to the IMGT TRBV, TRBD and TRBJ reference genes, and CDR3 was defined following IMGT. Any clonotype with a frequency above 0.1% was classified as a highly expanded clone. Repertoire diversity was measured by Shannon entropy, and V-J evenness by the Gini coefficient. A clonotype was considered public if more than one individual shared it. TCRdb passed the public sequencing reads through fastp at Q25 and MiXCR, retaining productive beta sequences. Records with the same CDR3 protein are collapsed into one entry carrying the most frequent genes and DNA. TCRdb's processing, not the study's, gives the V and J calls here. This sample comprises approximately 250,000 distinct CDR3 sequences, about a sixth of them detected only once. The ten largest account for more than 20% of the sample.

What the time point label conveys for this sample: newly diagnosed GD, antithyroid drugs for less than 3 months. For both TCR sequencing and RNA sequencing, RNA was extracted from PBMCs using TRIzol. The diagnosis of Graves' disease was made according to American Thyroid Association guidelines. The patients came from an endocrinology department in Xi'an, China. From each patient, roughly 9 milliliters of peripheral blood was collected into an EDTA anticoagulant tube. PBMCs were isolated by Ficoll Paque Plus density gradient separation without further T cell sorting. An Agilent 2100 Bioanalyzer and agarose gel were used to check RNA quality, while a NanoDrop 2000 measured RNA concentration. From cysteine to phenylalanine, the CDR3 is 16 amino acids long. Left in the record is the CDR3 DNA by itself, 48 bases read in frame from the first base. The trim is 0 bases for V and 4 bases for J, with a gap of 13 bases between the germline ends. The germline V gene encodes CDR1 LNHNV and CDR2 YYDKDF (reference sequence).

The rearranged chain carries TRBV15 and TRBJ1-5, with the D gene uncertain. This TCR derives from a female donor with Graves disease. Sample: peripheral blood mononuclear cells (PBMCs), taken at new diagnosis, from a patient treated with antithyroid drugs. The CDR3: CATSRDVRVPNQPQHF. The bases are TGTGCCACCAGCAGAGATGTTAGGGTCCCAAATCAGCCCCAGCATTTT.